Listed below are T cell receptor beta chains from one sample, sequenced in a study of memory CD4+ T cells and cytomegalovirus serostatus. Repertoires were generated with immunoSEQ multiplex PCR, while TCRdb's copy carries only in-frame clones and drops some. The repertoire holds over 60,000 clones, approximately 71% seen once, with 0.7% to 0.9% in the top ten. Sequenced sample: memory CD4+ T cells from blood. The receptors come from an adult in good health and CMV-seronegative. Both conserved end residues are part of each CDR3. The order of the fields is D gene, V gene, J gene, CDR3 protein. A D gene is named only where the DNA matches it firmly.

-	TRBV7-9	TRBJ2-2	CASSLGAPGTGELFF
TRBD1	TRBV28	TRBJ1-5	CASSSPGQDNQPQHF
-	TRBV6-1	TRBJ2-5	CASTRNPENGETQYF
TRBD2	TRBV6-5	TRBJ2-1	CASSYSGTGRVDEQFF
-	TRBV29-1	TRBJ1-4	CSVVVESHNEKLFF
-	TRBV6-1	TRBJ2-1	CASSEGGGSAGKQFF
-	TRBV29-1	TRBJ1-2	CSVDSSGYTF
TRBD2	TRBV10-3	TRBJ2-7	CAISGAGEGQYEQYF
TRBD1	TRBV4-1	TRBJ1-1	CASSLGQGTSNTEAFF
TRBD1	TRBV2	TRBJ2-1	CASGWTGDEQFF
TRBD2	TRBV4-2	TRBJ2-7	CASSQEASGGREQYF
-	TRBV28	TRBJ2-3	CASRQFGDTQYF
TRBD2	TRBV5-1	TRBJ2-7	CASSPSGLATTYEQYF
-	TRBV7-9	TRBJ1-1	CASSLAGRQGAEAFF
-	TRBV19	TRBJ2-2	CASSISWGPQAPGELFF
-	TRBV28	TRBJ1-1	CASSFQDRNSEAFF
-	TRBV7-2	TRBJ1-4	CASSRGGVNEKLFF
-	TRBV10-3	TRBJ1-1	CAISLQEGNTEAFF
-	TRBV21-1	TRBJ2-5	CASSKEETQYF
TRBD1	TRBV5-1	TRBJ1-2	CASSPTPGTGGFGYTF
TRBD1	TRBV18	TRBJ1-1	CASSPGTANTEAFF
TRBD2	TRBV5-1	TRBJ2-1	CASSPGLAGDNEQFF
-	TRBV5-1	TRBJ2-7	CASSLPSGGSYEQYF
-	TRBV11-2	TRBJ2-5	CASSFSLKETQYF
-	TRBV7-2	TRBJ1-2	CASSPRPQGYGYTF
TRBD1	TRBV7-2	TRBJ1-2	CASSLGGTGGVNYGYTF
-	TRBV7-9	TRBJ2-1	CASSGQGGSSYNEQFF
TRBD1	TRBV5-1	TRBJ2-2	CASSWTGGPNTGELFF
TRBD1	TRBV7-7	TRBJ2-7	CASSFKNGQGYEQYF
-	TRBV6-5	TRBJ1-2	CASSYSTRTNYGYTF
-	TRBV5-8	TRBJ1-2	CASSLAAGYYGYTF
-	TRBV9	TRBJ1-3	CASSVVSGVGDTIYF
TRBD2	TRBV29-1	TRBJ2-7	CSVESGRGYEQYF
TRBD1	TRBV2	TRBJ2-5	CASSGLRSGTGGLETQYF
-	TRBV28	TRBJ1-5	CASSAHRGSRNQPQHF
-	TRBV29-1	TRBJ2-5	CSAAEETQYF
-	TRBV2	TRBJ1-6	CASSLRDTNTLHF
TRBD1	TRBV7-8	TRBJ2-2	CASSLYPDRRTGELFF
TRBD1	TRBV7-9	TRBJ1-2	CASSSTGPTGGYTF
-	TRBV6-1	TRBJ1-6	CASIPGTGYNSPLHF
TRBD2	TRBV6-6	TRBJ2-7	CASSARTSGNYEQYF
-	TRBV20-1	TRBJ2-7	CSASSGYEQYF
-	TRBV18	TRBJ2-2	CASPPKESNTGELFF
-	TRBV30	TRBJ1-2	CAWSSGTSNYGYTF
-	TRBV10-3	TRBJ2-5	CASKDAQGETQYF
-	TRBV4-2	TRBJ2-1	CASSQTGSSYNEQFF
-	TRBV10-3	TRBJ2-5	CAISDLQETQYF
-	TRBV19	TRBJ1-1	CASSINRNTEAFF
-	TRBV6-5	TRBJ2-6	CASRTGVTANVLTF